Shown below are 15 T cell receptor beta chains from a single sample sequenced in a study of OX40 agonist ivuxolimab in advanced cancers. Using immunoSEQ multiplex PCR, the repertoire was profiled, and TCRdb retains in-frame clones only, with some absent. Among 42,000 or so clones listed, roughly 90% were seen once. The sample in question was CD4+ or CD8+ T cells sorted from blood, obtained in a trial of the OX40 agonist ivuxolimab. The receptors stem from an adult with an advanced solid tumor such as melanoma, head and neck, liver or kidney cancer.

The chain is built from TRBV7-2 and TRBJ2-7; no clear D gene. Trimming took 1 base from V and 7 from J, leaving 11 bases between them. Per the germline V gene, CDR1 is SGHTA and CDR2 is FQGNSA. The CDR3 spans 13 residues. The CDR3, as DNA: TGTGCCAGCAGCTTAGTGGCTATTCTTGAGCAGTACTTC. Translated: CASSLVAILEQYF. Using reference TRBV7-2 and TRBJ2-7 for the parts outside the CDR3, the full variable domain is GAGVSQSPSNKVTEKGKDVELRCDPISGHTALYWYRQSLGQGLEFLIYFQGNSAPDKSGLPSDRFSAERTGGSVSTLTIQRTQQEDSAVYLCASSLVAILEQYFGPGTRLTVT.

V gene TRBV7-2 combines with J gene TRBJ1-3; D is possibly TRBD1 (6 bases). Trimming removed 4 bases at V and 1 base at J, with 14 bases between. The CDR3 has 16 residues. From germline, CDR1 is SGHTA and CDR2 FQGNSA. The CDR3 loop reads CASSSGQLLSGNTIYF. The CDR3 DNA sequence: TGTGCCAGCAGCTCAGGACAGCTCTTATCTGGAAACACCATATATTTT.

Turning to this clone: At one of its ends the junction is not consistent with the germline gene, which may arise from a read error. The CDR3 is CASNLPGGPREQYF. CDR3 sequence (DNA): TGTGCCAGCAACTTACCGGGGGGGCCGCGCGAGCAGTACTTC. The genes are TRBV7-2 and TRBJ2-7, with TRBD2 matching 8 bases. CDR1 is SGHTA, CDR2 FQGNSA, per germline. This CDR3 has 14 amino acids.

V usage is TRBV19 and J usage is TRBJ1-5, with 7 nucleotides matching TRBD1. The germline gives CDR1 LNHDA, CDR2 SQIVND (reference sequence). The CDR3 is made up of 23 amino acids. With V trimmed by 7 bases and J by 0 bases, 30 bases remained unmatched. The CDR3 loop is CASILDRVEGGYQGVYSNQPQHF. In nucleotides, the CDR3 is TGTGCCAGTATCCTAGACAGGGTCGAAGGGGGATACCAGGGGGTATATAGCAATCAGCCCCAGCATTTT.

This clone was recorded once. The chain carries TRBV13 and TRBJ1-1; possible D gene TRBD1, 5 bases. In germline, CDR1 is PRHDT, CDR2 FYEKMQ (reference sequence). V was pared by 4 bases and J by 1 base, with 7 bases between. The length of the CDR3 is 13 residues. The CDR3 DNA reads as TGTGCCAGCAGCTCCACAGGGAACACTGAAGCTTTCTTT. Translation: CASSSTGNTEAFF. Using reference TRBV13 and TRBJ1-1 for the parts outside the CDR3, the full variable domain is AAGVIQSPRHLIKEKRETATLKCYPIPRHDTVYWYQQGPGQDPQFLISFYEKMQSDKGSIPDRFSAQQFSDYHSELNMSSLELGDSALYFCASSSTGNTEAFFGQGTRLTVV.

This clone is a singleton in its sample. The chain has TRBV18 and TRBJ2-5, with D tentatively TRBD1 (5 bases). The ends were cut back, 3 bases at V and 5 bases at J, with 25 bases in the middle. CDR3 length: 18 residues. CDR1 and CDR2 from the germline V gene are KGHSH and LQKENI. CDR3 sequence: CASSPLYAVASGAETQYF. CDR3 sequence (DNA): TGTGCCAGCTCACCGCTATATGCGGTCGCTAGTGGGGCGGAGACCCAGTACTTC.

V is TRBV19 and J is TRBJ1-2; no firm D call. Germline V gene data show CDR1 as LNHDA and CDR2 as SQIVND (reference sequence). Trimming took 3 bases from V and 3 from J, leaving 11 bases between them. The CDR3 contains 14 residues. The CDR3 spells CASSMGGRHYGYTF. Here the CDR3 DNA reads TGTGCCAGTAGTATGGGAGGGCGGCACTATGGCTACACCTTC.

The chain has TRBV5-8 and TRBJ2-5, with TRBD1 matching over 9 bases. CDR3 length: 15 residues. Germline values: CDR1 SGHTS, CDR2 YDEGEE. Losses at the gene ends were 4 bases for V and 3 bases for J; bases not matched to a gene: 7. DNA for the CDR3: TGTGCCAGCAGCCAAGGGACAGGGAGAAAAGAGACCCAGTACTTC. Protein sequence: CASSQGTGRKETQYF.

The genes are TRBV15 and TRBJ1-5; D might be TRBD1 (5 bases). Germline V gene lookup returns CDR1 LNHNV and CDR2 YYDKDF (reference sequence). The CDR3 spans 21 residues. V lost 0 bases, J lost 0 bases, and 24 bases lay in between. The CDR3 sequence: CATSRERLRGRELYSNQPQHF. The CDR3 nucleotides are TGTGCCACCAGCAGAGAGCGGTTACGGGGACGGGAGCTTTATAGCAATCAGCCCCAGCATTTT.

The chain combines TRBV11-3 with TRBJ2-2; D might be TRBD2 (6 bases). V was clipped by 3 bases and J by 3 bases, with 17 bases between them. The CDR3 is 17 amino acids. CDR1 and CDR2 (germline): SGHNT, YENEEA. The chain's CDR3 is CASSLGRQWGDTGELFF. The CDR3 DNA reads TGTGCCAGCAGCTTGGGTCGGCAGTGGGGGGACACCGGGGAGCTGTTTTTT.

The rearrangement joins TRBV9 to TRBJ2-7; perhaps D is TRBD1 or TRBD2 (5 bases each). Germline assignment: CDR1 SGDLS and CDR2 YYNGEE. V was clipped by 0 bases and J by 4 bases, with 17 bases between them. This CDR3 has 16 residues. CDR3 region: CASSVVEGTEHYEQYF. In nucleotides, the CDR3 is TGTGCCAGCAGCGTAGTGGAAGGGACGGAGCATTACGAGCAGTACTTC.

This rearrangement joins TRBV7-6 to TRBJ2-2, with TRBD1 identical over 10 bases. The CDR3 extends over 15 amino acids. J lost 7 bases, V lost 6 bases, and 8 bases had no gene match. The germline gives CDR1 SGHVS, CDR2 FNYEAQ. The CDR3 region has the DNA TGTGCCAGCAGTCAGGGACAGGGGAGGATCGGGGAGCTGTTTTTT. It encodes CASSQGQGRIGELFF.

A single count supports this clone. This chain uses TRBV5-1 with TRBJ2-2; TRBD2 aligns across 12 bases. The V segment lost 5 bases and the J segment 1 base; nucleotides outside the gene matches: 3. Per the germline V gene, CDR1 is SGHRS and CDR2 is YFSETQ. This CDR3 spans 16 amino acids. The CDR3: CASRSTSGGNTGELFF. The CDR3 DNA follows: TGCGCCAGCAGATCGACTAGCGGGGGGAACACCGGGGAGCTGTTTTTT.

The chain employs TRBV27 and TRBJ1-2, with 9 bases identical to TRBD1. Per the germline V gene, CDR1 is MNHEY and CDR2 is SMNVEV (reference sequence). The CDR3 has 15 residues. J gave up 5 bases and V 5 bases, and 9 bases lay outside the gene matches. The CDR3: CASSGTGTEKYGYTF. In DNA, the CDR3 is TGTGCCAGCAGTGGGACAGGGACTGAAAAGTATGGCTACACCTTC.

This chain uses TRBV28 with TRBJ1-5; D not resolved. Trimming removed 5 bases from V and 5 bases from J, with 7 bases in between. Per germline, CDR1 MDHEN and CDR2 SYDVKM. This CDR3 spans 12 amino acids. DNA for the CDR3: TGTGCCAGCAGTCTTGATTATCAGCCCCAGCATTTT. Encoded protein: CASSLDYQPQHF.